The entry that follows covers one TCR beta chain sequence. Its antigen is not known. This specimen comes from a study of blood T cells in healthy people across ages. Each donor had 7.5 to 10 milliliters of peripheral blood drawn. A second about 7 to 11 cycle PCR used barcoded and J-beta primers. TCRdb itself ran the 5' RACE reads through MiXCR, one entry per CDR3 protein. The sample records about 830,000 distinct CDR3 sequences, about 62% being singletons. Germline CDR1 is SEHNR and CDR2 is FQNEAQ (reference sequence). Trimming cost V 7 bases and J 3 bases; bases outside gene matches: 8. This CDR3 spans 14 amino acids. Overall study results and limits: From one million sequenced T cells, diversity estimates were lower bounds.

This TCR came from a man aged 25 to 45 in good health. The chain uses TRBV7-9 and TRBJ1-1; 7 positions agree with TRBD1. Input material: blood. CDR3 protein: CASNHRGTDTEAFF. In nucleotides, the CDR3 is TGTGCCAGCAACCACAGGGGTACCGACACTGAAGCTTTCTTT.